One sample yielded the 27 T cell receptor beta chains listed below, sequenced in a study of T cell responses to AZD1222 COVID-19 vaccine. Assay: immunoSEQ multiplex PCR; the TCRdb copy retains only in-frame clones and omits some. The sample holds more than 110,000 clones, over 85% seen once. The sample consisted of peripheral blood, taken on day 0 of AZD1222 vaccination. The origin of the receptors is an adult in good health.

The chain joins TRBV5-4 to TRBJ1-4; 7 bases agree with TRBD1. The CDR3 contains 14 residues. The junction had 4 bases not matched to a gene; V was cut back by 2 bases and J by 6 bases. Germline V gene sequence: CDR1 SGHNT, CDR2 YYREEE (reference sequence). CDR3 residues: CASSLQGSDEKLFF. CDR3 sequence (DNA): TGTGCCAGCAGCTTACAGGGGAGTGATGAAAAACTGTTTTTT.

This sequence joins TRBV6-2 or TRBV6-3 and TRBJ2-1, with D possibly called TRBD1 or TRBD2 (5 bases each). Trimming cost V 5 bases and J 7 bases, with 15 bases left between them. The CDR3 is 14 amino acids. The germline V gene encodes CDR1 MNHEY and CDR2 SVGEGT. This CDR3 reads CASSKLNEGNEQFF. The CDR3 DNA is TGTGCCAGCAGTAAGCTGAACGAGGGGAATGAGCAGTTCTTC.

The rearrangement uses TRBV2 and TRBJ1-6; D gene ambiguous. CDR3 length: 11 amino acids. Germline V gives CDR1 SNHLY, CDR2 FYNNEI. V gave up 8 bases and J gave up 10 bases, with 9 bases separating them. Written as DNA, the CDR3 is TGTGCCAGCTACGGAACCTCACCCCTCCACTTT. Protein sequence: CASYGTSPLHF. Drawing the rest from reference TRBV2 and TRBJ1-6, the complete variable domain is EPEVTQTPSHQVTQMGQEVILRCVPISNHLYFYWYRQILGQKVEFLVSFYNNEISEKSEIFDDQFSVERPDGSNFTLKIRSTKLEDSAMYFCASYGTSPLHFGNGTRLTVT.

This sequence joins TRBV2 and TRBJ2-7; 16 bases align to TRBD2. V was clipped by 2 bases and J by 4 bases; unmatched bases: 11. Germline V gives CDR1 SNHLY, CDR2 FYNNEI. The CDR3 sequence is 19 residues long. The CDR3 region is CASSEPRSGTSGRVYEQYF. DNA of the CDR3: TGTGCCAGCAGTGAACCGAGATCCGGGACTAGCGGGAGGGTATACGAGCAGTACTTC.

The V gene is TRBV11-2, the J gene TRBJ1-6, with 8 positions matching TRBD1. The V and J ends lost 5 bases and 11 bases, in that order; junction bases with no gene match: 8. Germline lookup yields CDR1 SGHAT and CDR2 FQNNGV. The CDR3 is 14 amino acids. CDR3 bases: TGTGCCAGCAGCCAAGACAGGGGCGGGACACCCCTCCACTTT. It yields the protein CASSQDRGGTPLHF.

The rearrangement uses TRBV5-5 and TRBJ2-7, with 9 bases that match TRBD1. With 4 bases clipped from V and 2 bases from J, the junction kept 7 bases outside the gene matches. Per the germline V gene, CDR1 is SGHKS and CDR2 is YYEKEE (reference sequence). This CDR3 region has 15 residues. CDR3 loop: CASSGLGTGTYEQYF. For the CDR3, the DNA is TGTGCCAGCAGCGGCCTGGGGACAGGGACCTACGAGCAGTACTTC.

The V and J genes are TRBV29-1 and TRBJ2-1; D gene unclear. The CDR3 totals 13 residues. The germline CDR1 and CDR2 sequences are SQVTM and ANQGSEA. V was trimmed by 3 bases and J by 4 bases, leaving 10 bases between them. This CDR3 is CSVDGAGYNEQFF. The CDR3 bases are TGCAGCGTTGACGGAGCAGGATACAATGAGCAGTTCTTC.

The V call is TRBV29-1, the J call TRBJ2-1; 7 bases are a match to TRBD1. With 7 bases clipped from V and 12 bases from J, the junction kept 12 bases outside the gene matches. The CDR3 consists of 12 residues. CDR1 SQVTM and CDR2 ANQGSEA come from the germline V gene. The CDR3 DNA follows: TGCAGCGGCAAAGGGACAGTGGATCGGCAGTTCTTC. Amino acids: CSGKGTVDRQFF.

The chain joins TRBV6-1 to TRBJ2-3; 8 bases fit TRBD2. V shed 3 bases, J shed 8 bases, and the junction held 7 bases outside the gene matches. The CDR3 runs 14 residues. Germline assignment: CDR1 MNHNS and CDR2 SASEGT. CDR3 region: CASSEDSGIGTQYF. The CDR3 nucleotides read TGTGCCAGCAGTGAGGATAGCGGGATTGGTACGCAGTATTTT.

This chain links TRBV28 with TRBJ1-6, with D possibly TRBD1 on 6 matching bases. Germline loops: CDR1 MDHEN, CDR2 SYDVKM. Trimming shortened V by 5 bases and J by 6 bases, and 11 bases separated the two germline ends. The CDR3 is 14 residues long. CDR3 loop: CASSIRGGNSPLHF. CDR3 DNA: TGTGCCAGCAGTATTAGAGGGGGTAATTCACCCCTCCACTTT. Complete variable domain (other parts from reference TRBV28 and TRBJ1-6): DVKVTQSSRYLVKRTGEKVFLECVQDMDHENMFWYRQDPGLGLRLIYFSYDVKMKEKGDIPEGYSVSREKKERFSLILESASTNQTSMYLCASSIRGGNSPLHFGNGTRLTVT.

The genes are TRBV21-1 and TRBJ1-5. TRBV21-1 is termed a pseudogene. CDR3 length: 12 residues. CDR3 nucleotides: TGTGCCAGCAGCAAAGGGGTTCAGCCCCAGCATTTT. Translating gives CASSKGVQPQHF.

The rearrangement uses TRBV25-1 and TRBJ2-7; D ambiguous. V shed 5 bases and J shed 0 bases, with 11 bases lying between them. CDR1 is MGHDK, CDR2 SYGVNS, per germline. CDR3 length: 14 amino acids. The CDR3 DNA reads TGTGCCAGCAGTCCCCAGTCGAGCTCCTACGAGCAGTACTTC. This sequence encodes CASSPQSSSYEQYF.

The rearrangement uses TRBV28 and TRBJ1-1; D not certain. The CDR3 runs 14 residues. Germline CDR1 is MDHEN and CDR2 is SYDVKM. With 1 base removed from V and 1 base from J, the gap between germline ends came to 7 bases. The CDR3 nucleotides are TGTGCCAGCAGTTTATCTGCGGGGAACACTGAAGCTTTCTTT. It specifies CASSLSAGNTEAFF.

The V call is TRBV27, the J call TRBJ2-6; 9 positions agree with TRBD1. Germline V CDR1 and CDR2: MNHEY, SMNVEV (reference sequence). Losses at the gene ends were 5 bases for V and 2 bases for J; bases not matched to a gene: 7. The CDR3 length is 17 residues. CDR3 DNA: TGTGCCAGCAGTGCTACAGGGGGCATAACTGGGGCCAACGTCCTGACTTTC. Translation gives CASSATGGITGANVLTF.

This chain uses TRBV7-2 with TRBJ2-6; D is ambiguous. V was clipped by 8 bases and J by 1 base, with 9 bases between them. CDR1 is SGHTA, CDR2 FQGNSA, per germline. This CDR3 is 14 amino acids long. The CDR3 DNA reads as TGTGCCAGCTACTTGCGATCTGGGGCCAACGTCCTGACTTTC. This sequence encodes CASYLRSGANVLTF.

The gene calls are TRBV19 and TRBJ1-1; TRBD1 is a possible D gene (6 bases). There are 15 residues in the CDR3. Trimming removed 0 bases from V and 10 bases from J, with 18 bases in between. Germline V gene data show CDR1 as LNHDA and CDR2 as SQIVND (reference sequence). The CDR3 DNA reads as TGTGCCAGTAGTATAGAAGGGACACCATCCTCTGGAGCTTTCTTT. This sequence encodes CASSIEGTPSSGAFF.

The chain uses TRBV10-3 and TRBJ2-7; TRBD1 might be the D (5 bases). This CDR3 comprises 13 residues. The germline V gene has CDR1 ENHRY and CDR2 SYGVKD. V was cut by 4 bases and J by 2 bases, with 9 bases left in between. CDR3 in DNA: TGTGCCATCAGTGGGCAGGGCACCTACGAGCAGTACTTC. As protein: CAISGQGTYEQYF.

The chain has TRBV15 and TRBJ1-1; D unclear. The germline V gene encodes CDR1 LNHNV and CDR2 YYDKDF (reference sequence). The CDR3 is 14 amino acids. Trimming took 5 bases from V and 2 from J, leaving 12 bases between them. The CDR3 protein is CATSRKRSNTEAFF. CDR3 in DNA: TGTGCCACCAGCCGAAAGCGGAGTAACACTGAAGCTTTCTTT.

This rearrangement joins TRBV14 to TRBJ1-5; D ambiguous. V lost 1 base and J lost 0, with 1 base in between. Germline V CDR1 and CDR2: SGHDN, FVKESK. The CDR3 totals 13 residues. CDR3 bases: TGTGCCAGCAGCCAAGTTAGCAATCAGCCCCAGCATTTT. Its translation is CASSQVSNQPQHF. The full variable domain, in which reference TRBV14 and TRBJ1-5 provide the parts outside the CDR3, is EAGVTQFPSHSVIEKGQTVTLRCDPISGHDNLYWYRRVMGKEIKFLLHFVKESKQDESGMPNNRFLAERTGGTYSTLKVQPAELEDSGVYFCASSQVSNQPQHFGDGTRLSIL.

The count of this clone is one. J is TRBJ1-2 and V is TRBV20-1; D gene uncertain. V gave up 6 bases and J gave up 4 bases, with 9 bases separating them. The CDR3 is made up of 11 amino acids. The germline V gene has CDR1 DFQATT and CDR2 SNEGSKA (reference sequence). The CDR3: CSAIVFYGYTF. CDR3 nucleotides: TGCAGTGCAATAGTATTCTATGGCTACACCTTC.

This chain connects TRBV11-2 to TRBJ1-1; D is perhaps TRBD1 (5 bases). The CDR3 loop spans 12 amino acids. CDR1 is SGHAT and CDR2 is FQNNGV in the germline V gene. V gave up 3 bases and J gave up 7 bases, with 9 bases separating them. The CDR3 region has the DNA TGTGCCAGCAGCTTCGGACACAATGAAGCTTTCTTT. As protein: CASSFGHNEAFF.

The V gene is TRBV3-1 (or the pseudogene TRBV3-2), the J gene TRBJ2-1; tentatively, D is TRBD2 (6 bases). V was clipped by 3 bases and J by 10 bases, with 13 bases between them. Germline assignment: CDR1 LGHDT and CDR2 YNNKEL (reference sequence). This CDR3 is 13 amino acids long. The CDR3 protein is CASSQLRTTEQFF. The CDR3 bases are TGTGCCAGCAGCCAGTTACGGACTACCGAGCAGTTCTTC.

This rearrangement joins TRBV20-1 to TRBJ2-7; D is perhaps TRBD1 or TRBD2 (5 bases each). V was shortened by 3 bases and J by 2 bases, with 14 bases between the two germline ends. Germline lookup yields CDR1 DFQATT and CDR2 SNEGSKA (reference sequence). CDR3 size: 14 residues. This chain's CDR3 is CSASGRGPTYEQYF. The CDR3 DNA is TGCAGTGCTAGTGGCCGGGGACCCACCTACGAGCAGTACTTC.

This clone was observed once. The chain combines TRBV2 with TRBJ1-5; D unclear. The length of the CDR3 is 16 residues. V gave up 4 bases and J gave up 4 bases, with 17 bases separating them. Germline-derived CDR1 and CDR2 are SNHLY and FYNNEI. CDR3 in DNA: TGTGCCAGCAGTGGCCTTGGGCAGAAACAAAATCAGCCCCAGCATTTT. Its translation: CASSGLGQKQNQPQHF.

The rearrangement links TRBV6-5 to TRBJ2-7; D is perhaps TRBD2 (5 bases). Germline values: CDR1 MNHEY, CDR2 SVGAGI. V lost 6 bases, J lost 6 bases, and 9 bases lay in between. CDR3 size: 11 residues. As DNA, the CDR3 is TGTGCCAGCAGGGACTCTTTCGAGCAGTACTTC. As protein: CASRDSFEQYF.

CDR3 region: CASSQSPGTGVRAEAFF. As DNA, the CDR3 is TGTGCCAGCAGCCAATCCCCAGGGACGGGGGTACGCGCTGAAGCTTTCTTT. J is TRBJ1-1 and V is TRBV16; tentative D call: TRBD1 (5 bases). CDR3 length: 17 amino acids. Germline CDR1 and CDR2: KGHSY and FQNENV. Trimming cost V 0 bases and J 6 bases, with 20 bases left between them.

The rearrangement links TRBV11-2 to TRBJ2-7; TRBD1 aligns across 11 bases. Germline CDR1 and CDR2: SGHAT and FQNNGV. Germline trimming cut 1 base from V and 6 bases from J; bases unmatched to any gene: 5. This CDR3 region has 15 residues. The chain's CDR3 is CASSLGGTGGFEQYF. CDR3 DNA sequence: TGTGCCAGCAGCTTAGGTGGGACAGGGGGTTTCGAGCAGTACTTC.